This T cell receptor (beta chain) was captured by sequencing in a study of fetal regulatory T cell absence and autoimmunity. In its sample, this clone was seen a few times. The antigen is unknown. Profiling relied on immunoSEQ multiplex PCR, and the TCRdb table lists in-frame clones only, not all of them. The sample carries some 44,000 clones, roughly 83% recorded once. Whole-study results and caveats: Oligoclonal TCR enrichment in pancreas over cord blood reached over 95-fold for some clones. In IPEX syndrome, oligoclonal enrichment was read as supporting prenatal antigen-driven autoimmunity in the pancreas.

The TCR originated in a newborn boy with IPEX syndrome. What was sequenced was cord blood.

The CDR3 here is CASSLGNGGYTF. CDR3 coding DNA: TGTGCCAGCAGCTTAGGTAACGGAGGCTACACCTTC. The chain recombines TRBV7-6 with TRBJ1-2; no clear D gene. The germline V gene has CDR1 SGHVS and CDR2 FNYEAQ. The V gene lost 1 base and the J gene lost 8 bases, with 8 bases spanning the gap. The CDR3 has 12 residues.